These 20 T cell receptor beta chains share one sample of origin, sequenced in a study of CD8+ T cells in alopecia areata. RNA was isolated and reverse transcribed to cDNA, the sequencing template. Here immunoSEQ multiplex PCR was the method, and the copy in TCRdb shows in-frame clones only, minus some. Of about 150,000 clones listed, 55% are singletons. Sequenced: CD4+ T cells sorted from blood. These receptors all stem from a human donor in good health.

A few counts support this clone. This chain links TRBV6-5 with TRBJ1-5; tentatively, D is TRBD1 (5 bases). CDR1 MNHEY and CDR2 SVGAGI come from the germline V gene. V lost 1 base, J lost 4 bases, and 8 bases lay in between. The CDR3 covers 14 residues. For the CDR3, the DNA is TGTGCCAGCAGTTACTTTGCAGGGAATCAGCCCCAGCATTTT. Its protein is CASSYFAGNQPQHF.

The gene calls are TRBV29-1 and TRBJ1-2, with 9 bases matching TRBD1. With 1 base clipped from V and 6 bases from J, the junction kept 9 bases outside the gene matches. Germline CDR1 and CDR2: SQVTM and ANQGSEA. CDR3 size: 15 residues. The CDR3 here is CSVEGNDRGINGYTF. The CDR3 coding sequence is TGCAGCGTTGAAGGGAACGACAGGGGGATAAATGGCTACACCTTC.

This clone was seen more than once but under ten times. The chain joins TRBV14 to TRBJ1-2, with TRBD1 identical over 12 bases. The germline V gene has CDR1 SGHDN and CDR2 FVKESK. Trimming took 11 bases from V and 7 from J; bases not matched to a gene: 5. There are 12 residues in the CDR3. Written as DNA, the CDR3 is TGTGCCTCGAGGGACAGGGGGCTTGGCTACACCTTC. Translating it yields CASRDRGLGYTF.

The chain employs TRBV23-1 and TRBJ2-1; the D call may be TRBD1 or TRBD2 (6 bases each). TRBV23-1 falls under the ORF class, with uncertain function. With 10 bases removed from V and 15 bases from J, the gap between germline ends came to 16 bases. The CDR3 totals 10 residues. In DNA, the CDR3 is TGCGCCACCCCGGTAGAGGGGGGGTTCTTC. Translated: CATPVEGGFF.

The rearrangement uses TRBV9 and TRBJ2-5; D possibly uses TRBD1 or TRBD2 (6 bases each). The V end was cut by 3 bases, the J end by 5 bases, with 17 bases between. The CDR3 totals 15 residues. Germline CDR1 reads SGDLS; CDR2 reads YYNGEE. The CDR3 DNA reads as TGTGCCAGCAGCGAACGAAGGGGGGAAGGCGAGACCCAGTACTTC. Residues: CASSERRGEGETQYF.

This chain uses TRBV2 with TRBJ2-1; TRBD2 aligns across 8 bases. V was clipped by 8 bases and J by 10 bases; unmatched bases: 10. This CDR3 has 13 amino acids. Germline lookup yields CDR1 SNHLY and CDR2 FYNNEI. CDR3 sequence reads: CASGAGLGREQFF. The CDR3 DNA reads TGTGCCAGCGGCGCGGGACTAGGGCGCGAGCAGTTCTTC.

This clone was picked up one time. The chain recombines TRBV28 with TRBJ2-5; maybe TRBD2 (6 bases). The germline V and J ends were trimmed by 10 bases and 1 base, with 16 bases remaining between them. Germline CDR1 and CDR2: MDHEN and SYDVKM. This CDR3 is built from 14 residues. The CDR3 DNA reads TGTGCCACCATTTACGGGAGCCTCCAAGAGACCCAGTACTTC. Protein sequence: CATIYGSLQETQYF.

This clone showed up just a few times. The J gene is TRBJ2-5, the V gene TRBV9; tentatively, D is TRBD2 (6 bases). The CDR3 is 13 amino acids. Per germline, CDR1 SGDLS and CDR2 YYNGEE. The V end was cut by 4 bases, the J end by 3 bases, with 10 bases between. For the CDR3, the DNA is TGTGCCAGCAGCTTCACTAGCAAAGAGACCCAGTACTTC. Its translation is CASSFTSKETQYF.

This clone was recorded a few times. The CDR3 DNA is TGTGCCAGCAGCCAAGACAGGGGACTCAATCAGCCCCAGCATTTT. Translating it yields CASSQDRGLNQPQHF. This sequence joins TRBV4-2 and TRBJ1-5; weak D call: TRBD1 (6 bases). V was clipped by 0 bases and J by 3 bases, with 9 bases between them. The CDR3 loop spans 15 amino acids. The germline V gene has CDR1 LGHNA and CDR2 YNFKEQ.

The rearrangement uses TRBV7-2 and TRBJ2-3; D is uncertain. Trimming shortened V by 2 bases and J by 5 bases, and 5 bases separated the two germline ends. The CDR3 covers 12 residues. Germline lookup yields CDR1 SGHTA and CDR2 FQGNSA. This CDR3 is CASSLSGDTQYF. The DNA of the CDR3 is TGTGCCAGCAGCTTATCGGGAGATACGCAGTATTTT.

The CDR3 loop is CASSPNYEQYF. The CDR3 DNA sequence: TGTGCCAGCAGCCCAAACTACGAGCAGTACTTC. The rearrangement joins TRBV7-8 to TRBJ2-7; D is unclear. This CDR3 region has 11 residues. With 5 bases removed from V and 3 bases from J, the gap between germline ends came to 5 bases. Looked up from germline, CDR1 is SGHVS and CDR2 is FQNEAQ.

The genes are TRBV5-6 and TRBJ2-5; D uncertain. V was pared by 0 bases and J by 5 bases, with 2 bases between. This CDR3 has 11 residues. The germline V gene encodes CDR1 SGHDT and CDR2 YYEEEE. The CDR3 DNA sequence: TGTGCCAGCAGCTTGGAGGAGACCCAGTACTTC. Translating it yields CASSLEETQYF.

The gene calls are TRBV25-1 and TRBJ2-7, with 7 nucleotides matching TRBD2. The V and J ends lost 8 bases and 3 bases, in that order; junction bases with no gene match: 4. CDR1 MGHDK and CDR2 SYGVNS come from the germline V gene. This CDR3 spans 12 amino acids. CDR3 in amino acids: CASGLVNYEQYF. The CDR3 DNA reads TGTGCCAGCGGACTAGTAAACTACGAGCAGTACTTC.

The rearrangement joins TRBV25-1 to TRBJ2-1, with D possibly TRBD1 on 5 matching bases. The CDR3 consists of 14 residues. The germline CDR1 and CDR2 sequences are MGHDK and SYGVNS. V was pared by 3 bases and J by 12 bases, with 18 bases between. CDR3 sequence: CASSEGPPRDGQFF. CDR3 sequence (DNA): TGTGCCAGCAGTGAGGGGCCTCCCAGGGATGGGCAGTTCTTC.

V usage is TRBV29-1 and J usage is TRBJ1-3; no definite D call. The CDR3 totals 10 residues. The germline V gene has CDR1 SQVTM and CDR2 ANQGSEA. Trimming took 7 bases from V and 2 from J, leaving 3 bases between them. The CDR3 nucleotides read TGCAGCGCCGCTGGAAACACCATATATTTT. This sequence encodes CSAAGNTIYF.

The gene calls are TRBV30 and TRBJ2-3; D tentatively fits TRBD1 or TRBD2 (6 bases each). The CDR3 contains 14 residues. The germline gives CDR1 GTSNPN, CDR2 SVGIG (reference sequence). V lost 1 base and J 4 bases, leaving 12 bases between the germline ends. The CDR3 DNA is TGTGCCTGGAGTGGGGGGGCCCTATCAGATACGCAGTATTTT. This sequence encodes CAWSGGALSDTQYF.

The CDR3 loop is CAISASPSNEQFF. The CDR3 DNA sequence: TGTGCCATCAGTGCCTCCCCGAGCAATGAGCAGTTCTTC. The chain has TRBV10-3 and TRBJ2-1, with unresolved D. Germline V gene sequence: CDR1 ENHRY, CDR2 SYGVKD. Deletions cut 4 bases from V and 6 bases from J, with 10 bases between. The CDR3 is 13 amino acids.

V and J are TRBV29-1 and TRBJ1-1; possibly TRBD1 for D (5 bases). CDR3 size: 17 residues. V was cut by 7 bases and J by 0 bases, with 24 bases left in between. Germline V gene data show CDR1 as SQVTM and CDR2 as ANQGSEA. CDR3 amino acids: CSALGRYGREMNTEAFF. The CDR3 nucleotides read TGCAGCGCTCTGGGACGCTACGGTAGGGAAATGAACACTGAAGCTTTCTTT.

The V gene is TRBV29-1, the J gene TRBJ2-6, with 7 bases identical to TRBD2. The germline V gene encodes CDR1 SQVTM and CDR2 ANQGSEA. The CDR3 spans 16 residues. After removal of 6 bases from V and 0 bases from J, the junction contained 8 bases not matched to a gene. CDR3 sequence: CSVGGTSSSGANVLTF. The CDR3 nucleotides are TGCAGCGTGGGAGGGACTTCCAGCTCTGGGGCCAACGTCCTGACTTTC.

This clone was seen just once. The CDR3 loop is CASSPRDGELFF. The CDR3 nucleotides are TGTGCCAGCAGCCCTAGGGACGGGGAGCTGTTTTTT. The chain couples TRBV5-6 to TRBJ2-2; D is undetermined. Germline V gives CDR1 SGHDT, CDR2 YYEEEE. Trimming stripped 4 bases from V and 7 bases from J, with 8 bases between. This CDR3 spans 12 amino acids.